Listed here are 22 T cell receptor beta chains from one sample, sequenced in a study of T cell changes during pregnancy in multiple sclerosis. Generated by immunoSEQ multiplex PCR, the TCRdb table keeps only in-frame clones and is missing some. The sample gives 60,000 to 65,000 clones, about nine tenths of which show up once; more than 1.3% is in the top ten. The material sequenced was peripheral blood, taken in the second trimester of pregnancy. The receptors were sampled from a female donor with multiple sclerosis, enrolled in a pregnancy study.

This rearrangement joins TRBV30 to TRBJ2-4; possibly TRBD1 for D (5 bases). The germline gives CDR1 GTSNPN, CDR2 SVGIG (reference sequence). Trimming removed 1 base from V and 1 base from J, with 5 bases in between. This CDR3 contains 13 residues. CDR3 nucleotides: TGTGCCTGGAGTGGACAGGCCAAAAACATTCAGTACTTC. Translating gives CAWSGQAKNIQYF.

The chain links TRBV6-5 to TRBJ1-1; tentatively, D is TRBD1 (5 bases). Trimming shortened V by 5 bases and J by 0 bases, and 10 bases separated the two germline ends. CDR1 is MNHEY, CDR2 SVGAGI, per germline. The CDR3 extends over 14 amino acids. This chain's CDR3 is CASSRTQMNTEAFF. The CDR3 DNA reads as TGTGCCAGCAGTCGGACACAAATGAACACTGAAGCTTTCTTT.

The chain couples TRBV5-1 to TRBJ2-1; TRBD1 agrees at 7 bases. The CDR3 loop spans 15 amino acids. Germline trimming cut 4 bases from V and 2 bases from J; bases unmatched to any gene: 6. Germline lookup yields CDR1 SGHRS and CDR2 YFSETQ. CDR3 sequence (DNA): TGCGCCAGCAGCCGTGGACAGGCGACCTACAATGAGCAGTTCTTC. This codes for CASSRGQATYNEQFF. Based on the CDR3 plus reference TRBV5-1 and TRBJ2-1, the full variable domain is KAGVTQTPRYLIKTRGQQVTLSCSPISGHRSVSWYQQTPGQGLQFLFEYFSETQRNKGNFPGRFSGRQFSNSRSEMNVSTLELGDSALYLCASSRGQATYNEQFFGPGTRLTVL.

The chain recombines TRBV7-9 with TRBJ2-3, with TRBD1 matching 7 bases. Germline values: CDR1 SEHNR, CDR2 FQNEAQ (reference sequence). This CDR3 has 16 amino acids. The trim removed 5 bases at V and 3 bases at J, leaving 11 bases unmatched. The CDR3 here is CASSPRRQGGTDTQYF. The CDR3 region has the DNA TGTGCCAGCAGCCCCCGACGACAGGGTGGGACAGATACGCAGTATTTT.

This chain connects TRBV6-5 to TRBJ1-1; D is unclear. The V end lost 6 bases, the J end lost 2 bases, and 10 bases lay between the germline ends. Germline V gives CDR1 MNHEY, CDR2 SVGAGI. The CDR3 runs 13 residues. The DNA for the CDR3 is TGTGCCAGCAGGAGACTGTTAAACACTGAAGCTTTCTTT. Translated: CASRRLLNTEAFF.

This chain uses TRBV10-2 with TRBJ2-7, with TRBD2 identical over 7 bases. V shed 0 bases, J shed 6 bases, and the junction held 5 bases outside the gene matches. The length of the CDR3 is 14 residues. CDR1 and CDR2 from the germline V gene are WSHSY and SAAADI. CDR3 region: CASSESQRDGEQYF. DNA for the CDR3: TGCGCCAGCAGTGAGTCCCAGCGGGACGGCGAGCAGTACTTC.

V and J are TRBV9 and TRBJ2-7, with 11 bases aligning to TRBD1. The CDR3 covers 15 residues. V lost 3 bases, J lost 2 bases, and 4 bases stayed unmatched. Per germline, CDR1 SGDLS and CDR2 YYNGEE. This CDR3 is CASSGWDRGAYEQYF. The CDR3 nucleotides are TGTGCCAGCAGCGGATGGGACAGGGGGGCCTACGAGCAGTACTTC.

The chain uses TRBV19 and TRBJ2-3, with D possibly matching TRBD2 (6 bases). Germline assignment: CDR1 LNHDA and CDR2 SQIVND (reference sequence). V gave up 5 bases and J gave up 0 bases, with 12 bases separating them. The CDR3 contains 15 residues. The CDR3 sequence is CASSVSGTSTDTQYF. DNA for the CDR3: TGTGCCAGTAGTGTTAGCGGTACTAGCACAGATACGCAGTATTTT.

The J gene is TRBJ2-3, the V gene TRBV11-2, with 10 bases identical to TRBD2. CDR3 length: 15 amino acids. With 5 bases clipped from V and 4 bases from J, the junction kept 6 bases outside the gene matches. Germline CDR1 SGHAT, CDR2 FQNNGV. CDR3 loop: CASSSGTSVADTQYF. The CDR3 nucleotides are TGTGCCAGCAGCAGCGGGACTAGCGTAGCAGATACGCAGTATTTT.

The genes are TRBV7-2 and TRBJ2-7, with a possible D match to TRBD1 (6 bases). V shed 5 bases and J shed 3 bases, with 11 bases lying between them. CDR1 and CDR2 from the germline V gene are SGHTA and FQGNSA. The CDR3 sequence is 13 residues long. This CDR3 is CASSPGTYYEQYF. DNA of the CDR3: TGTGCCAGCAGCCCCGGGACATACTACGAGCAGTACTTC.

V is TRBV30 and J is TRBJ1-1; D is perhaps TRBD1 (5 bases). Trimming cost V 4 bases and J 3 bases, with 9 bases left between them. The CDR3 is made up of 12 amino acids. CDR1 and CDR2 from the germline V gene are GTSNPN and SVGIG (reference sequence). The CDR3 protein is CAWTRQYTEAFF. The CDR3 nucleotides read TGTGCCTGGACGCGACAGTACACTGAAGCTTTCTTT.

This clone was recorded only once. The chain recombines TRBV13 with TRBJ2-1; 16 bases agree with TRBD2. This CDR3 has 18 amino acids. CDR1 is PRHDT, CDR2 FYEKMQ, per germline (reference sequence). With 4 bases clipped from V and 7 bases from J, the junction kept 10 bases outside the gene matches. The CDR3 DNA reads as TGTGCCAGCAGCTCCCTTTCGGGACTAGCGGGAGGGGCGAATGAGCAGTTCTTC. Translated, it gives CASSSLSGLAGGANEQFF.

This clone was observed a handful of times. The rearrangement uses TRBV2 and TRBJ2-1, with 8 bases matching TRBD1. The V gene end was trimmed by 6 bases and the J gene end by 2 bases; junction bases not matched to a gene: 9. CDR1 and CDR2 from the germline V gene are SNHLY and FYNNEI. CDR3 length: 16 residues. CDR3 sequence: CASSPNQGAAYNEQFF. DNA of the CDR3: TGTGCCAGCAGCCCCAACCAGGGGGCGGCCTACAATGAGCAGTTCTTC.

This clone appeared a single time. The chain recombines TRBV7-2 with TRBJ1-4; 7 nucleotides agree with TRBD1. Unmatched junction bases numbered 1, after V lost 0 bases and J lost 0 bases. CDR3 length: 16 residues. Per the germline V gene, CDR1 is SGHTA and CDR2 is FQGNSA. CDR3 bases: TGTGCCAGCAGCTTAGCAGGGGGCTCAACTAATGAAAAACTGTTTTTT. The encoded protein is CASSLAGGSTNEKLFF.

The gene calls are TRBV2 and TRBJ1-3; tentatively, D is TRBD1 (5 bases). The CDR3 is 16 residues long. The V end lost 5 bases, the J end lost 0 bases, and 14 bases lay between the germline ends. Looked up from germline, CDR1 is SNHLY and CDR2 is FYNNEI. The CDR3 nucleotides read TGTGCCAGCAGTAAGACAGACCCGACCTCTGGAAACACCATATATTTT. This encodes CASSKTDPTSGNTIYF.

The chain is built from TRBV7-8 and TRBJ2-7; maybe TRBD2 (5 bases). The CDR3 runs to 11 residues. CDR1 SGHVS and CDR2 FQNEAQ come from the germline V gene. The V gene lost 5 bases and the J gene lost 12 bases, with 14 bases spanning the gap. The DNA of the CDR3 is TGTGCCAGCAGCCTTGTCGGGGTTCGGTACTTC. Translation gives CASSLVGVRYF.

J is TRBJ1-4 and V is TRBV5-1; possibly TRBD1 for D (6 bases). The CDR3 length is 15 residues. The germline gives CDR1 SGHRS, CDR2 YFSETQ. V shed 4 bases and J shed 3 bases, with 13 bases lying between them. CDR3 region: CASSGRTDSNEKLFF. DNA for the CDR3: TGCGCCAGCAGCGGACGGACAGACTCTAATGAAAAACTGTTTTTT.

The J gene is TRBJ2-3, the V gene TRBV5-1; 7 nucleotides match TRBD1. V shed 0 bases, J shed 3 bases, and the junction held 4 bases outside the gene matches. Germline values: CDR1 SGHRS, CDR2 YFSETQ. The CDR3 contains 15 residues. CDR3 DNA: TGCGCCAGCAGCTTGGTGGGACAGACTACAGATACGCAGTATTTT. It yields the protein CASSLVGQTTDTQYF.

The CDR3 spells CASSPHDSSYEQYF. The DNA of the CDR3 is TGTGCCAGCAGTCCGCACGACAGCTCCTACGAGCAGTACTTC. The chain employs TRBV27 and TRBJ2-7, with TRBD1 as a possible D gene (5 bases). The germline CDR1 and CDR2 sequences are MNHEY and SMNVEV (reference sequence). The CDR3 contains 14 residues. V was pared by 5 bases and J by 0 bases, with 11 bases between.

The chain recombines TRBV9 with TRBJ2-4; D perhaps matches TRBD2 (7 bases). This CDR3 is built from 14 residues. Germline CDR1 is SGDLS and CDR2 is YYNGEE. The ends were cut back, 3 bases at V and 6 bases at J, with 13 bases in the middle. The CDR3 here is CASSGRGGGNIQYF. CDR3 nucleotide sequence: TGTGCCAGCAGCGGAAGGGGGGGCGGAAACATTCAGTACTTC.

This sequence joins TRBV7-2 and TRBJ2-7; 8 bases are a match to TRBD2. From germline, CDR1 is SGHTA and CDR2 FQGNSA. CDR3 length: 14 residues. J was trimmed by 1 base and V by 6 bases; bases with no gene match: 5. CDR3 DNA sequence: TGTGCCAGCAGTACGAGCGGGGGTTCCTACGAGCAGTACTTC. This sequence encodes CASSTSGGSYEQYF. Complete variable domain (other parts from reference TRBV7-2 and TRBJ2-7): GAGVSQSPSNKVTEKGKDVELRCDPISGHTALYWYRQSLGQGLEFLIYFQGNSAPDKSGLPSDRFSAERTGGSVSTLTIQRTQQEDSAVYLCASSTSGGSYEQYFGPGTRLTVT.

V is TRBV28 and J is TRBJ1-1, with 8 bases that match TRBD1. Per germline, CDR1 MDHEN and CDR2 SYDVKM. Trimming cost V 7 bases and J 1 base; bases outside gene matches: 8. CDR3 length: 15 amino acids. This CDR3 is CASTTHGTGNTEAFF. DNA of the CDR3: TGTGCCAGCACCACCCACGGGACAGGGAACACTGAAGCTTTCTTT.